Listed here are 32 T cell receptor beta chains from one sample, sequenced in a study of OX40 agonist ivuxolimab in advanced cancers. Libraries were built with the immunoSEQ multiplex PCR assay. TCRdb mirrors the immuneACCESS table, restricted to in-frame sequences. Some clones are absent from its copies; in checked studies, under half trace to an unresolved V gene, and the reason for the others is unknown. The sample records tens of thousands of clones, 85% to 90% of which are singletons. The ten top clones hold 0.4% to 0.55% of the sample. Source: CD4+ or CD8+ T cells sorted from blood, taken in a trial of the OX40 agonist ivuxolimab. The receptor source for this set is an adult with an advanced solid tumor such as melanoma, head and neck, liver or kidney cancer.

The chain joins TRBV14 to TRBJ2-7; 10 positions match TRBD1. This CDR3 region has 16 residues. Unmatched junction bases numbered 14, after V lost 3 bases and J lost 9 bases. The germline V gene encodes CDR1 SGHDN and CDR2 FVKESK. The CDR3 here is CASSHQPGQGFTGQYF. CDR3 in DNA: TGTGCCAGCAGCCATCAACCGGGACAGGGGTTTACCGGGCAGTACTTC.

The chain joins TRBV6-5 to TRBJ1-3; D not resolved. CDR1 is MNHEY, CDR2 SVGAGI, per germline. The CDR3 contains 14 residues. V was clipped by 5 bases and J by 4 bases, with 12 bases between them. This chain's CDR3 is CASSRAGSGNTIYF. In DNA, the CDR3 is TGTGCCAGCAGTCGGGCAGGTTCCGGAAACACCATATATTTT.

This clone was detected only once. This chain uses TRBV9 with TRBJ2-2; tentative D call: TRBD2 (5 bases). The V gene's germline CDR1 is SGDLS and CDR2 YYNGEE. V was clipped by 2 bases and J by 0 bases, with 11 bases between them. CDR3 length equals 16 residues. The CDR3 region is CASSVLSVTNTGELFF. The CDR3 DNA sequence: TGTGCCAGCAGCGTCCTTAGCGTCACGAACACCGGGGAGCTGTTTTTT.

The J gene is TRBJ2-1, the V gene TRBV6-1, with 10 bases identical to TRBD2. Germline lookup yields CDR1 MNHNS and CDR2 SASEGT. The CDR3 loop spans 15 amino acids. V was clipped by 6 bases and J by 2 bases; unmatched bases: 4. The CDR3 loop is CASSPLAGAYNEQFF. CDR3 sequence (DNA): TGTGCCAGCAGCCCCCTAGCGGGGGCCTACAATGAGCAGTTCTTC.

The genes are TRBV15 and TRBJ2-7; TRBD1 might be the D (6 bases). The CDR3 has 15 amino acids. Germline V gives CDR1 LNHNV, CDR2 YYDKDF (reference sequence). V lost 0 bases to trimming and J lost 6 bases, with 15 bases between them. This CDR3 reads CATSRDGTRYAEQYF. For the CDR3, the DNA is TGTGCCACCAGCAGAGATGGGACAAGATATGCCGAGCAGTACTTC.

The chain has TRBV5-5 and TRBJ1-1; 7 nucleotides match TRBD1. V lost 1 base to trimming and J lost 1 base; unmatched junction nucleotides: 4. Per the germline V gene, CDR1 is SGHKS and CDR2 is YYEKEE (reference sequence). The CDR3 covers 15 residues. Here the CDR3 reads CASSLWAGGNTEAFF. DNA of the CDR3: TGTGCCAGCAGCTTGTGGGCAGGGGGGAACACTGAAGCTTTCTTT.

The chain combines TRBV9 with TRBJ1-1, with TRBD1 identical over 7 bases. The CDR3 extends over 14 amino acids. Germline CDR1 and CDR2: SGDLS and YYNGEE. With V trimmed by 4 bases and J by 0 bases, 3 bases remained unmatched. For the CDR3, the DNA is TGTGCCAGCAGCCGGACAGGAATGAACACTGAAGCTTTCTTT. This codes for CASSRTGMNTEAFF.

The chain combines TRBV19 with TRBJ2-3; 7 bases fit TRBD2. Germline CDR1 and CDR2: LNHDA and SQIVND (reference sequence). This CDR3 is built from 16 residues. Unmatched junction bases numbered 8, after V lost 3 bases and J lost 2 bases. The CDR3: CASSISGGTTTDTQYF. The CDR3 DNA follows: TGTGCCAGTAGTATTTCGGGGGGAACTACCACAGATACGCAGTATTTT.

This chain connects TRBV6-5 to TRBJ2-1, with 7 nucleotides matching TRBD1. CDR3 length: 14 amino acids. Germline V gives CDR1 MNHEY, CDR2 SVGAGI. The V segment lost 5 bases and the J segment 6 bases; nucleotides outside the gene matches: 7. The CDR3 reads CASSVRGPINEQFF. CDR3 bases: TGTGCCAGCAGTGTTAGGGGGCCCATCAATGAGCAGTTCTTC.

The rearrangement links TRBV6-1 to TRBJ2-5; 7 nucleotides agree with TRBD2. Germline values: CDR1 MNHNS, CDR2 SASEGT. J was trimmed by 5 bases and V by 4 bases; bases with no gene match: 4. The CDR3 length is 13 residues. The CDR3 DNA follows: TGTGCCAGCAGTGGGGGGGGTGGGGAGACCCAGTACTTC. This encodes CASSGGGGETQYF.

This rearrangement joins TRBV11-3 to TRBJ2-7, with 13 positions matching TRBD2. The CDR3 sequence is 17 residues long. Trimming at V came to 3 bases and at J to 0 bases, leaving 5 bases not matched to a gene. Germline loops: CDR1 SGHNT, CDR2 YENEEA. CDR3 loop: CASSFEGLAGLSYEQYF. In nucleotides, the CDR3 is TGTGCCAGCAGCTTTGAGGGACTAGCGGGACTCTCCTACGAGCAGTACTTC.

In DNA form, the CDR3 reads TGTGCCAGCAGCTTAGTGGGCTCCGAGCAGTACTTC. Its protein is CASSLVGSEQYF. The chain links TRBV7-6 to TRBJ2-7, with D hard to call. Trimming pared 1 base from V and 6 bases from J, leaving 7 bases between. The CDR3 is 12 residues long. CDR1 and CDR2 from the germline V gene are SGHVS and FNYEAQ.

This clone was detected only once. V usage is TRBV5-6 and J usage is TRBJ2-5; D perhaps matches TRBD1 (5 bases). Trimming removed 5 bases from V and 4 bases from J, with 12 bases in between. The CDR3 totals 13 residues. The V gene's germline CDR1 is SGHDT and CDR2 YYEEEE. Written as DNA, the CDR3 is TGTGCCAGCAGTCAGGGAATAGGAGAGACCCAGTACTTC. This encodes CASSQGIGETQYF.

The chain is built from TRBV19 and TRBJ1-2; 8 bases are shared with TRBD1. Germline trimming cut 9 bases from V and 3 bases from J; bases unmatched to any gene: 12. Germline lookup yields CDR1 LNHDA and CDR2 SQIVND (reference sequence). The CDR3 is made up of 15 amino acids. The CDR3 DNA sequence: TGTGCCAGCGCAACAGGGGGAATGGTGGACTATGGCTACACCTTC. This translates into CASATGGMVDYGYTF.

This chain links TRBV7-8 with TRBJ2-7, with unresolved D. With 3 bases removed from V and 0 bases from J, the gap between germline ends came to 6 bases. The germline gives CDR1 SGHVS, CDR2 FQNEAQ. The CDR3 consists of 13 residues. The CDR3 DNA reads as TGTGCCAGCAGCTTCTTTAGCTCCTACGAGCAGTACTTC. Protein sequence: CASSFFSSYEQYF.

V and J are TRBV7-8 and TRBJ1-1, with D tentatively TRBD1 (5 bases). Germline V gene sequence: CDR1 SGHVS, CDR2 FQNEAQ. This CDR3 is built from 15 residues. Trimming removed 0 bases at V and 6 bases at J, with 14 bases between. The CDR3 sequence is CASSLALGLGAEAFF. DNA of the CDR3: TGTGCCAGCAGCTTAGCGCTGGGCTTGGGGGCTGAAGCTTTCTTT.

This clone has only one observation. V is TRBV30 and J is TRBJ2-7, with 9 nucleotides matching TRBD2. Germline trimming cut 7 bases from V and 5 bases from J; bases unmatched to any gene: 15. The germline gives CDR1 GTSNPN, CDR2 SVGIG (reference sequence). The CDR3 spans 15 residues. CDR3 sequence reads: CALHSGSGSRNEQYF. CDR3 bases: TGTGCCTTACACTCTGGTAGCGGGAGTCGAAACGAGCAGTACTTC.

The V call is TRBV27, the J call TRBJ2-7; D ambiguous. This CDR3 is built from 12 residues. Deletions cut 6 bases from V and 0 bases from J, with 6 bases between. Per germline, CDR1 MNHEY and CDR2 SMNVEV (reference sequence). CDR3 in amino acids: CASRTSSYEQYF. The CDR3 DNA is TGTGCCAGCAGAACAAGCTCCTACGAGCAGTACTTC.

The rearrangement uses TRBV7-9 and TRBJ1-1; possibly TRBD1 for D (6 bases). Trimming shortened V by 6 bases and J by 3 bases, and 14 bases separated the two germline ends. The germline CDR1 and CDR2 sequences are SEHNR and FQNEAQ (reference sequence). The CDR3 runs to 14 residues. CDR3 in amino acids: CASRRDTDYTEAFF. For the CDR3, the DNA is TGTGCCAGCAGACGGGACACCGACTACACTGAAGCTTTCTTT.

This clone occurred once. The chain is built from TRBV2 and TRBJ2-1; the match to TRBD2 covers 11 bases. Trimming cost V 3 bases and J 4 bases; bases outside gene matches: 2. CDR1 and CDR2 from the germline V gene are SNHLY and FYNNEI. This CDR3 region has 15 residues. CDR3 DNA sequence: TGTGCCAGCAGTGAGGGGACTAGCGGATACAATGAGCAGTTCTTC. Translation gives CASSEGTSGYNEQFF.

V is TRBV6-6 and J is TRBJ1-2; the match to TRBD1 covers 7 bases. This CDR3 has 12 residues. The germline V gene encodes CDR1 MNHNY and CDR2 SVGAGI (reference sequence). Unmatched junction bases numbered 6, after V lost 7 bases and J lost 7 bases. CDR3 residues: CASTDRDFGYTF. CDR3 coding DNA: TGTGCCAGCACCGACAGGGATTTTGGCTACACCTTC.

This rearrangement joins TRBV2 to TRBJ1-2; 9 bases fit TRBD1. V was clipped by 5 bases and J by 7 bases; unmatched bases: 11. The CDR3 is 15 amino acids. The germline V gene encodes CDR1 SNHLY and CDR2 FYNNEI. CDR3 nucleotide sequence: TGTGCCAGCAGTACAGCCGGGACAGGGACCAGTGGCTACACCTTC. Its translation: CASSTAGTGTSGYTF.

Here the CDR3 DNA reads TGTGCCAGCTCACCGATGACAGGTGATAACACCGGGGAGCTGTTTTTT. Its protein is CASSPMTGDNTGELFF. This chain links TRBV18 with TRBJ2-2; a weak D match, TRBD1 (6 bases). The germline V gene encodes CDR1 KGHSH and CDR2 LQKENI. CDR3 length: 16 amino acids. V lost 3 bases and J lost 2, with 13 bases in between.

The J gene is TRBJ2-2, the V gene TRBV5-8; 10 bases align to TRBD2. Germline V gene lookup returns CDR1 SGHTS and CDR2 YDEGEE. Unmatched junction bases numbered 7, after V lost 2 bases and J lost 6 bases. The CDR3 has 16 residues. Here the CDR3 DNA reads TGTGCCAGCAGCTTCTCGGCCCTAGCGGGAGCCGGGGAGCTGTTTTTT. Translating gives CASSFSALAGAGELFF.

This clone was seen more than once but under ten times. The J gene is TRBJ2-1, the V gene TRBV1; the tabulated D call, TRBD1, remains unverified against the DNA. TRBV1 has pseudogene status. CDR3 length: 18 amino acids. The CDR3: CTSSQDGRGRGLFNEQFF. DNA for the CDR3: TGCACCAGCAGCCAAGATGGCAGGGGGCGCGGGCTCTTCAATGAGCAGTTCTTC.

The CDR3 nucleotides read TGTGCCAGCAGCTTATTCGGGGTTTCCTACGAGCAGTACTTC. It specifies CASSLFGVSYEQYF. The genes are TRBV11-2 and TRBJ2-7; a possible D gene is TRBD2 (5 bases). The ends were cut back, 2 bases at V and 1 base at J, with 9 bases in the middle. Germline values: CDR1 SGHAT, CDR2 FQNNGV. The CDR3 runs 14 residues.

This chain links TRBV11-2 with TRBJ2-1; D not certain. This CDR3 is built from 13 residues. Germline lookup yields CDR1 SGHAT and CDR2 FQNNGV. V lost 2 bases to trimming and J lost 6 bases, with 8 bases between them. The CDR3 sequence: CASSLIRRNEQFF. As DNA, the CDR3 is TGTGCCAGCAGCTTAATTCGCCGCAATGAGCAGTTCTTC.

V is TRBV29-1 and J is TRBJ1-2; tentatively, D is TRBD1 (6 bases). The germline gives CDR1 SQVTM, CDR2 ANQGSEA. With 6 bases removed from V and 2 bases from J, the gap between germline ends came to 7 bases. The CDR3 sequence is 11 residues long. In nucleotides, the CDR3 is TGCAGCGTAGGACAGAACTATGGCTACACCTTC. Translated, it gives CSVGQNYGYTF.

V usage is TRBV19 and J usage is TRBJ2-7, with 9 bases fitting TRBD1. The germline CDR1 and CDR2 sequences are LNHDA and SQIVND (reference sequence). Trimming removed 6 bases from V and 3 bases from J; junction bases left unmatched: 3. This CDR3 has 13 amino acids. In nucleotides, the CDR3 is TGTGCCAGTAGGGACAGGGGTAACTACGAGCAGTACTTC. It encodes CASRDRGNYEQYF.

The chain recombines TRBV21-1 with TRBJ2-7. TRBV21-1 is a documented pseudogene. This CDR3 spans 15 amino acids. The CDR3 bases are TGTGCCAGCAGCGGACGATGGGATCACTCCTACGAGCAGTACTTC. It specifies CASSGRWDHSYEQYF.

In this sample, this clone turned up a few times. This chain connects TRBV19 to TRBJ2-3, with a tentative D call TRBD2 (5 bases). The CDR3 covers 14 residues. Germline V gives CDR1 LNHDA, CDR2 SQIVND (reference sequence). The V end lost 5 bases, the J end lost 6 bases, and 15 bases lay between the germline ends. The DNA of the CDR3 is TGTGCCAGTAGTGTTCAAACTAGTCCGGATACGCAGTATTTT. Its translation: CASSVQTSPDTQYF. Based on the CDR3 plus reference TRBV19 and TRBJ2-3, the full variable domain is DGGITQSPKYLFRKEGQNVTLSCEQNLNHDAMYWYRQDPGQGLRLIYYSQIVNDFQKGDIAEGYSVSREKKESFPLTVTSAQKNPTAFYLCASSVQTSPDTQYFGPGTRLTVL.

The chain recombines TRBV27 with TRBJ1-1; possible D gene TRBD1, 6 bases. With 4 bases removed from V and 3 bases from J, the gap between germline ends came to 12 bases. Germline V lookup: CDR1 MNHEY, CDR2 SMNVEV (reference sequence). The CDR3 is made up of 14 amino acids. The CDR3 reads CASSSRDIDTEAFF. CDR3 nucleotide sequence: TGTGCCAGCAGTTCCCGGGACATCGACACTGAAGCTTTCTTT.